This TCR beta chain was observed in a study of regulatory T cells in long-lasting Graves disease. Study-wide results and caveats: Persistent disease favored TRBV28, TRBJ1-2 and TRBJ2-5. Small sample size may have lowered accuracy. A greater number of public clonotypes (roughly 2,800) was shared by persistent patients than by new patients (approximately 880).

Time point of the sample: persistent/refractory GD, antithyroid drugs over 5 years with positive TRAb. RNA isolated from PBMCs was used to make the TCR library. As a group, patients came from one endocrinology department in Xi'an, China. In this sample, this clonotype turned up many times. Its antigen is not identified. Sequencing libraries for TCR beta were prepared with iRepertoire HTBI primers and Arm-PCR of CDR3 regions. From the multiplex PCR reads, TCRdb called clonotypes with MiXCR, one entry per CDR3 protein. The data show 350,000 to 450,000 distinct CDR3 sequences, roughly 25% seen once. The CDR3 is 14 amino acids. V shed 4 bases and J shed 0 bases, with 10 bases lying between them. The germline V gene encodes CDR1 MNHNS and CDR2 SASEGT.

The gene calls are TRBV6-1 and TRBJ2-7; tentative D call: TRBD2 (5 bases). This clonotype was sampled from a middle-aged woman with Graves disease. Sequencing was performed on peripheral blood mononuclear cells (PBMCs), taken when the disease was refractory, from a patient treated with antithyroid drugs. The CDR3 DNA reads as TGTGCCAGCAGTGTACTAGGCTACTCCTACGAGCAGTACTTC. It specifies CASSVLGYSYEQYF.